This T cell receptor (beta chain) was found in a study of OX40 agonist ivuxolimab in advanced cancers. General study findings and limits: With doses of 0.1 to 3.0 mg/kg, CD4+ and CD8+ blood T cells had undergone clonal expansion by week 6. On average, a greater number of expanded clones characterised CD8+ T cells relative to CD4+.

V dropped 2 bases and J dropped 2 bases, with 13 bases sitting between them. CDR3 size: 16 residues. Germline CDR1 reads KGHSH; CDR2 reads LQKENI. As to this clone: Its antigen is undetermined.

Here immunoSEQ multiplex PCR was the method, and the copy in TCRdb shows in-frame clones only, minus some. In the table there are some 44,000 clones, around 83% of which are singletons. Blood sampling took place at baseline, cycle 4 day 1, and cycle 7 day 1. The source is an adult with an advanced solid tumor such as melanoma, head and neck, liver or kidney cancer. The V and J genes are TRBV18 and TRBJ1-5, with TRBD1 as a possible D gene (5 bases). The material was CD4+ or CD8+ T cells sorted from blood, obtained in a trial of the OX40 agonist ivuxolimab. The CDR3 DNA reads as TGTGCCAGCTCACCAGGCGGGGCCGGGGGCAATCAGCCCCAGCATTTT. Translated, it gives CASSPGGAGGNQPQHF.